This T cell receptor beta chain was sequenced during a study of shared clonotypes between healthy human individuals. In the study overall: Sampling drew on donors who were a couple of women and three men aged 18 to 49. For every donor, three CD4 naive, three CD4 memory, two CD8 naive and one CD8 memory plates were used. Study outcomes and limitations: Among non-shared clonotypes, generation probabilities were lower than among those shared by all four donors. Generally, naive subsets (rather than memory subsets) showed larger estimated richness.

Naive CD8 cells were CD45RO-negative, positively selected for CCR7, excluding terminally differentiated effector memory CD45RA+ cells. The assay was immunoSEQ multiplex PCR, and TCRdb's table has in-frame clones only and misses some. The data show 650,000 to 800,000 clones, with about 91% seen just once and 24% held by the top ten. About this clone itself: The target antigen is unknown.

Germline CDR1 is MNHNY and CDR2 is SVGAGI (reference sequence). The CDR3 is 16 residues long. V dropped 2 bases and J dropped 7; count of bases not matched to a gene: 9. The clonotype was recovered from a man between 25 and 39 years old in good health. The chain recombines TRBV6-6 with TRBJ2-1; 9 bases are a match to TRBD2. Sample: naive CD8+ T cells sorted from blood. Here the CDR3 reads CASSYPLAGTRNEQFF. For the CDR3, the DNA is TGTGCCAGCAGTTACCCGCTAGCGGGGACAAGGAATGAGCAGTTCTTC.